This T cell receptor beta chain stems from a study of cytomegalovirus exposure and HLA in healthy donors. Overall study findings and caveats: Clonal expansion was found to be greater in HLA-associated TCR beta chains than in equally common others in a later analysis. Indistinguishable V segments, including TRBV6-2 and TRBV6-3, were excluded. DRB1 showed the most TCR associations and HLA-C the fewest in a later analysis, as rates varied by HLA locus. Reportedly, HLA-A and HLA-B alleles of most subjects were accurately predicted from TCR beta.

Use of 60 Vbeta and 13 Jbeta primers characterized the PCR. TCRdb's copy holds only in-frame clones and misses some; the assay was immunoSEQ multiplex PCR. Here the sample spans 150,000 to 200,000 clones, roughly 80% being singletons. The V and J ends lost 8 bases and 4 bases, in that order; junction bases with no gene match: 11. This CDR3 has 15 residues. Germline V CDR1 and CDR2: MDHEN, SYDVKM. As regards this clone: Its antigen is not identified.

Sequenced sample: PBMCs. This TCR derives from a boy younger than 18 in good health and CMV-seronegative. The V and J genes are TRBV28 and TRBJ1-5, with TRBD1 identical over 7 bases. CDR3 amino acids: CASSYPGTDNQPQHF. In nucleotides, the CDR3 is TGTGCCAGCTCATATCCCGGGACAGATAATCAGCCCCAGCATTTT. The whole variable domain, remainder taken from reference TRBV28 and TRBJ1-5, is DVKVTQSSRYLVKRTGEKVFLECVQDMDHENMFWYRQDPGLGLRLIYFSYDVKMKEKGDIPEGYSVSREKKERFSLILESASTNQTSMYLCASSYPGTDNQPQHFGDGTRLSIL.